This is a list of T cell receptor beta chains from one sample in a study of cytomegalovirus exposure and HLA in healthy donors. TCRdb keeps only in-frame clones here, not all; method: immunoSEQ multiplex PCR. The sample has tens of thousands of clones; about 97% are singletons. Material: PBMCs. The receptors come from a woman between 18 and 30 years old in good health and CMV-seropositive. CDR3s include the opening cysteine and the closing phenylalanine or tryptophan. A D gene is named only where the DNA matches it firmly. Only some rows state a clone size, as once, few, many or a class for expanded clones.

size: -
D: TRBD1
V: TRBV28
length: 13
J: TRBJ2-7
CDR3: CASSWSTGESPYF
DNA: TGTGCCAGCAGTTGGTCGACAGGGGAATCCCCCTATTTC

size: -
D: -
V: TRBV6-5
length: 12
J: TRBJ1-5
CDR3: CASSAVGQPQHF
DNA: TGTGCCAGCAGTGCGGTTGGTCAGCCCCAGCATTTT

size: -
D: -
V: TRBV29-1
length: 13
J: TRBJ2-7
CDR3: CSVVTVLSYEQYF
DNA: TGCAGCGTTGTGACAGTTTTGAGCTACGAGCAGTACTTC

size: -
D: TRBD2
V: TRBV5-1
length: 17
J: TRBJ2-3
CDR3: CASRVEASGLSTDTQYF
DNA: TGCGCCAGCAGAGTGGAGGCTAGCGGGCTGAGCACAGATACGCAGTATTTT

size: -
D: TRBD2
V: TRBV27
length: 19
J: TRBJ2-1
CDR3: CASSLGLAGGGGYFDEQFF
DNA: TGTGCCAGCAGTCTAGGACTAGCGGGAGGGGGTGGGTATTTTGATGAGCAGTTCTTC

size: -
D: TRBD2
V: TRBV19
length: 12
J: TRBJ2-7
CDR3: CASMGRAHEQYF
DNA: TGTGCCAGTATGGGGAGGGCCCACGAGCAGTACTTC

size: -
D: -
V: TRBV10-2
length: 17
J: TRBJ1-1
CDR3: CASSESPGQIVYTEAFF
DNA: TGCGCCAGCAGTGAGTCCCCGGGACAAATCGTTTACACTGAAGCTTTCTTT

size: -
D: TRBD2
V: TRBV14
length: 16
J: TRBJ2-1
CDR3: CASSALLAGVYNEQFF
DNA: TGTGCCAGCAGCGCATTACTAGCGGGAGTCTACAATGAGCAGTTCTTC

size: -
D: -
V: TRBV11-2
length: 14
J: TRBJ1-1
CDR3: CASSLIRGGTEAFF
DNA: TGTGCCAGCAGCTTAATCAGGGGCGGCACTGAAGCTTTCTTT

size: -
D: -
V: TRBV14
length: 14
J: TRBJ1-5
CDR3: CASSLPGDNQPQHF
DNA: TGTGCCAGCAGCCTTCCAGGGGACAATCAGCCCCAGCATTTT

size: -
D: -
V: TRBV7-8
length: 14
J: TRBJ1-4
CDR3: CASSFREDNEKLFF
DNA: TGTGCCAGCAGCTTCCGGGAGGACAATGAAAAACTGTTTTTT

size: -
D: -
V: TRBV4-2
length: 15
J: TRBJ1-1
CDR3: CASSQDPGWSTEAFF
DNA: TGTGCCAGCAGCCAAGACCCCGGATGGAGCACTGAAGCTTTCTTT

size: -
D: TRBD1
V: TRBV11-2
length: 15
J: TRBJ1-1
CDR3: CASSLGAGGNTEAFF
DNA: TGTGCCAGCAGCTTAGGAGCAGGGGGGAACACTGAAGCTTTCTTT

size: -
D: -
V: TRBV7-3
length: 16
J: TRBJ2-1
CDR3: CASSLVASSSYNEQFF
DNA: TGTGCCAGCAGTCTGGTGGCTTCTAGCTCCTACAATGAGCAGTTCTTC

size: -
D: -
V: TRBV5-4
length: 16
J: TRBJ1-3
CDR3: CASSFFGGREGNTIYF
DNA: TGTGCCAGCAGCTTTTTTGGCGGACGGGAGGGAAACACCATATATTTT

size: -
D: TRBD1
V: TRBV5-1
length: 17
J: TRBJ1-2
CDR3: CASSLAGRDRGNYGYTF
DNA: TGCGCCAGCAGCTTGGCCGGGAGGGACAGGGGTAACTATGGCTACACCTTC

size: -
D: -
V: TRBV2
length: 12
J: TRBJ1-6
CDR3: CAGGTANSPLHF
DNA: TGTGCCGGCGGGACGGCTAATTCACCCCTCCACTTT

size: -
D: -
V: TRBV27
length: 15
J: TRBJ2-7
CDR3: CASRGGAFTSYEQYF
DNA: TGTGCCAGCAGGGGGGGGGCTTTCACCTCCTACGAGCAGTACTTC

size: -
D: TRBD1
V: TRBV6-1
length: 15
J: TRBJ2-1
CDR3: CASSQGQGRSNEQFF
DNA: TGTGCCAGCAGTCAGGGACAGGGGAGAAGCAATGAACAGTTCTTC

size: -
D: -
V: TRBV14
length: 13
J: TRBJ1-3
CDR3: CASPEGAGNTIYF
DNA: TGTGCCAGTCCCGAGGGGGCTGGAAACACCATATATTTT

size: -
D: -
V: TRBV6-5
length: 14
J: TRBJ2-7
CDR3: CASSYRLEHHEQYF
DNA: TGTGCCAGCAGTTATCGTCTAGAGCACCACGAGCAGTACTTC

size: -
D: TRBD1
V: TRBV6-4
length: 15
J: TRBJ1-4
CDR3: CASRGYRGRWEKLFF
DNA: TGTGCCAGCAGAGGTTACAGGGGGCGCTGGGAAAAACTGTTTTTT

size: -
D: -
V: TRBV11-2
length: 14
J: TRBJ1-1
CDR3: CASSLRGTNTEAFF
DNA: TGTGCCAGCAGCTTACGGGGGACGAACACTGAAGCTTTCTTT

size: -
D: -
V: TRBV10-3
length: 14
J: TRBJ2-3
CDR3: CAISEVGATDTQYF
DNA: TGTGCCATCAGTGAGGTCGGAGCCACAGATACGCAGTATTTT

size: -
D: TRBD2
V: TRBV10-3
length: 14
J: TRBJ2-2
CDR3: CAINLSGITGELFF
DNA: TGTGCCATCAACCTTAGCGGGATTACCGGGGAGCTGTTTTTT

size: -
D: -
V: TRBV2
length: 14
J: TRBJ1-1
CDR3: CASSDNGGGAEAFF
DNA: TGTGCCAGCAGTGACAACGGCGGCGGCGCTGAAGCTTTCTTT

size: -
D: -
V: TRBV27
length: 13
J: TRBJ1-1
CDR3: CASSLSPNTEAFF
DNA: TGTGCCAGCAGTTTATCCCCTAACACTGAAGCTTTCTTT

size: -
D: TRBD2
V: TRBV11-2
length: 16
J: TRBJ2-7
CDR3: CASSLDHGSGIYEQYF
DNA: TGTGCCAGCAGCTTAGATCATGGTAGCGGGATCTACGAGCAGTACTTC

size: -
D: -
V: TRBV21-1
length: 14
J: TRBJ1-2
CDR3: CASYAFRGYYGYTF
DNA: TGTGCCAGCTATGCCTTCAGGGGCTACTATGGCTACACCTTC

size: once
D: -
V: TRBV28
length: 14
J: TRBJ2-1
CDR3: CASSFAPAGNEQFF
DNA: TGTGCCAGCAGTTTTGCCCCAGCAGGGAATGAGCAGTTCTTC

size: -
D: -
V: TRBV6-6
length: 14
J: TRBJ1-4
CDR3: CASSYGQVNEKLFF
DNA: TGTGCCAGCAGTTACGGGCAGGTTAATGAAAAACTGTTTTTT

size: -
D: TRBD1
V: TRBV5-1
length: 16
J: TRBJ2-1
CDR3: CASSLKGGQLINEQFF
DNA: TGCGCCAGCAGCTTGAAAGGGGGACAGTTGATAAATGAGCAGTTCTTC

size: -
D: TRBD2
V: TRBV7-6
length: 15
J: TRBJ2-2
CDR3: CASSLASGGTGELFF
DNA: TGTGCCAGCAGCTTAGCTAGCGGGGGGACCGGGGAGCTGTTTTTT

size: -
D: -
V: TRBV11-3
length: 13
J: TRBJ2-2
CDR3: CASSSPPYGELFF
DNA: TGTGCCAGCAGCTCTCCCCCTTACGGGGAGCTGTTTTTT

size: once
D: -
V: TRBV29-1
length: 14
J: TRBJ2-2
CDR3: CSVGTDNFFGELFF
DNA: TGCAGCGTTGGAACAGACAACTTCTTCGGGGAGCTGTTTTTT

size: -
D: -
V: TRBV5-4
length: 15
J: TRBJ1-1
CDR3: CASSLSTRENTEAFF
DNA: TGTGCCAGCAGCTTAAGTACCAGGGAGAACACTGAAGCTTTCTTT

size: -
D: -
V: TRBV11-2
length: 17
J: TRBJ2-2
CDR3: CASSLGDGGLNTGELFF
DNA: TGTGCCAGCAGCTTAGGCGATGGGGGACTTAACACCGGGGAGCTGTTTTTT

size: -
D: -
V: TRBV10-3
length: 13
J: TRBJ2-1
CDR3: CAISADSTNEQFF
DNA: TGTGCCATCAGTGCGGACAGCACCAATGAGCAGTTCTTC

size: -
D: -
V: TRBV6-1
length: 16
J: TRBJ1-5
CDR3: CASSVVARYGNQPQHF
DNA: TGTGCCAGCAGTGTAGTTGCGAGGTACGGCAATCAGCCCCAGCATTTT

size: -
D: TRBD2
V: TRBV18
length: 15
J: TRBJ2-1
CDR3: CASSPLAGERNEQFF
DNA: TGTGCCAGCTCACCACTAGCGGGAGAAAGGAATGAGCAGTTCTTC

size: few
D: -
V: TRBV2
length: 17
J: TRBJ2-6
CDR3: CASSEALRGSGANVLTF
DNA: TGTGCCAGCAGTGAAGCGCTTCGGGGGTCTGGGGCCAACGTCCTGACTTTC

size: -
D: TRBD2
V: TRBV5-6
length: 15
J: TRBJ2-7
CDR3: CASSLVIAGESEQYF
DNA: TGTGCCAGCAGCTTGGTGATAGCGGGAGAAAGCGAGCAGTACTTC

size: -
D: -
V: TRBV7-2
length: 14
J: TRBJ1-5
CDR3: CASSLGRGNQPQHF
DNA: TGTGCCAGCAGCTTAGGACGGGGCAATCAGCCCCAGCATTTT

size: -
D: TRBD1
V: TRBV27
length: 11
J: TRBJ1-2
CDR3: CAIKQGDGYTF
DNA: TGTGCCATCAAACAGGGGGATGGCTACACCTTC

size: -
D: -
V: TRBV20-1
length: 11
J: TRBJ1-2
CDR3: CRYFKGDGYTF
DNA: TGCAGGTACTTCAAGGGGGATGGCTACACCTTC

size: -
D: -
V: TRBV7-9
length: 13
J: TRBJ1-2
CDR3: CASSGQNEYGYTF
DNA: TGTGCCAGCAGCGGACAGAATGAGTATGGCTACACCTTC